This paragraph covers one TCR beta chain sequence. The table came from immunoSEQ multiplex PCR; TCRdb's copy has only in-frame clones and leaves some out. The sample has tens of thousands of clones, 87% seen once. This record belongs to a study of blood T cell repertoires in COVID-19. Study at large: Acute and convalescent COVID-19 specimens originated in the United States, Italy and Spain.

This CDR3 is 12 amino acids long. V lost 3 bases and J 11 bases, leaving 13 bases between the germline ends. The TCR sequence derives from a human donor in a cohort sampled during active COVID-19. The sequenced sample consisted of peripheral blood. This chain links TRBV12-3 or TRBV12-4 with TRBJ1-1; D is perhaps TRBD1 (5 bases). CDR3 DNA: TGTGCCAGCAGTTTGGGGCAGGGTTTGGCTTTCTTT. Encoded protein: CASSLGQGLAFF.